The rows below give T cell receptor beta chains drawn from one sample of a study of T cell repertoires in cytomegalovirus infection. MiXCR, run by TCRdb on the reads, gives a single entry per CDR3 protein. The sample lists 200,000 to 300,000 distinct CDR3 sequences, roughly 15% seen once, with about 8.7% in the top ten. What was sequenced was PBMCs. The receptors were gathered from a human donor in good health (CMV status not recorded). Some clones in this sample may be carry-over from other donors' samples. Both conserved end residues are part of each CDR3. The order of the fields is clone size, V gene, D gene, J gene, CDR3 DNA, CDR3 protein. The D gene is left open where the match is weak. Not every row has a clone size; where given, it reads once, few, many or a size class.

>.|TRBV7-3|.|TRBJ2-2
TGTGCCAGCAGCTTATCCCCTGTGGGTGTCGGGGAGCTGTTTTTT
CASSLSPVGVGELFF
>.|TRBV12-3/TRBV12-4|TRBD2|TRBJ2-3
TGTGCCAGCAACCCTAGCGGGGGCGGCACAGATACGCAGTATTTT
CASNPSGGGTDTQYF
>.|TRBV5-1|.|TRBJ2-5
TGCGCCAGCAGCTTCCAGGGGACGGTGTTCGGAGAGACCCAGTACTTC
CASSFQGTVFGETQYF
>few|TRBV6-1|TRBD2|TRBJ2-3
TGTGCCAGCAGTTCACTAGCGGGTACGCAGTATTTT
CASSSLAGTQYF
>many|TRBV6-6|.|TRBJ2-7
TGTGCCAGCAGTCCAACCTTTGGCAGGGCATACGAGCAGTACTTC
CASSPTFGRAYEQYF
>many|TRBV6-5|.|TRBJ2-6
TGTGCCAGCAGTTACTCGACCTCTGGGGCCAACGTCCTGACTTTC
CASSYSTSGANVLTF
>many|TRBV7-8|TRBD1|TRBJ2-4
TGTGCCAGCACTGACGACAGGGGCAAAAACATTCAGTACTTC
CASTDDRGKNIQYF
>many|TRBV7-9|.|TRBJ1-1
TGTGCCAGCAGCTTTAACCCCACTGAAGCTTTCTTT
CASSFNPTEAFF
>.|TRBV29-1|.|TRBJ2-1
TGCAGCGTCGGCGTAATCGGCAATGAGCAGTTCTTC
CSVGVIGNEQFF
>.|TRBV7-9|.|TRBJ2-2
TGTGCCAGCAGCAAGGACATCAGCACCGGGGAGCTGTTTTTT
CASSKDISTGELFF
>.|TRBV29-1|TRBD1|TRBJ2-3
TGCAGCGTCGTCGCGACAGGGTCAGCGACAGATACGCAGTATTTT
CSVVATGSATDTQYF
>few|TRBV7-3|.|TRBJ2-1
TGTGCCAGCAGCCTGGGACGCCTGCCCAATGAGCAGTTCTTC
CASSLGRLPNEQFF
>.|TRBV29-1|.|TRBJ2-2
TGCAGCGTTGAAGGAACGAATTCGGGTGCGGTCACCGGGGAGCTGTTTTTT
CSVEGTNSGAVTGELFF
>.|TRBV20-1|TRBD1|TRBJ1-2
TGCAGTGCTACGGACAGGGCGAGAGGTGGCTACACCTTC
CSATDRARGGYTF
>.|TRBV5-5|TRBD2|TRBJ2-1
TGTGCCAGCAGCCCCTCCTGGACTAGCGGATACAATGAGCAGTTCTTC
CASSPSWTSGYNEQFF
>.|TRBV29-1|TRBD2|TRBJ2-3
TGCAGTTCAGGTGCGGGAGGACCGACAGATACGCAGTATTTT
CSSGAGGPTDTQYF
>many|TRBV12-3/TRBV12-4|TRBD2|TRBJ2-7
TGTGCCAGCAGTGACTCTAGCGGCCGATCCTACGAGCAGTACTTC
CASSDSSGRSYEQYF
>.|TRBV2|TRBD1|TRBJ1-1
TGTGCCAGCAGTGAAGCAACCTGGACAGGTTCGACGGGGACTGAAGCTTTCTTT
CASSEATWTGSTGTEAFF
>many|TRBV27|.|TRBJ2-1
TGTGCCAGCAGTTTGCGGGACCTAGAAAACAATGAGCAGTTCTTC
CASSLRDLENNEQFF
>many|TRBV28|TRBD1|TRBJ2-7
TGTGCCAGCCCGACGCAGGACAGGCTCTGTTTATACGAGCAGTACTTC
CASPTQDRLCLYEQYF
>.|TRBV15|TRBD2|TRBJ2-1
TGTGCCACCAGCAGAGATCTGGCGGGGGGGTACAATGAGCAGTTCTTC
CATSRDLAGGYNEQFF
>few|TRBV2|.|TRBJ1-5
TGTGCCAGCAGTGGGACGTTAGATAGCAATCAGCCCCAGCATTTT
CASSGTLDSNQPQHF
>few|TRBV5-5|TRBD1|TRBJ2-1
TGTGCCAGCAGCTTGGACTGGACAGGGAGTTATGAGCAGTTCTTC
CASSLDWTGSYEQFF
>few|TRBV19|TRBD2|TRBJ2-4
TGTGCCAGTAGTATCTCCGGGACTAGAGGTATTCAGTACTTC
CASSISGTRGIQYF
>many|TRBV27|.|TRBJ2-5
TGTGCCAGCGGGGCCTCGCTGCCTGGGACCCAGTACTTC
CASGASLPGTQYF
>few|TRBV2|.|TRBJ2-3
TGTGCCAGCACCCCCGGAGCTAGCACAGATACGCAGTATTTT
CASTPGASTDTQYF
>many|TRBV7-9|.|TRBJ2-2
TGTGCCAGCAGCTTAGGGGTGAACACCGGGGAGCTGTTTTTT
CASSLGVNTGELFF
>few|TRBV18|.|TRBJ1-2
TGTGCCAGCTCACCGTCCACTCCTCAGCAGGGCTACACCTTC
CASSPSTPQQGYTF
>.|TRBV2|.|TRBJ1-1
TGTGCCAGCAGTGAAAGTCTCCCCGAGACTGAAGCTTTCTTT
CASSESLPETEAFF
>many|TRBV7-2|.|TRBJ2-1
TGTGCCAGCAGCCCTTCCGCGGGGACACAGTTCTTC
CASSPSAGTQFF
>many|TRBV7-3|TRBD2|TRBJ2-1
TGTGCCAGCAGCCCGATCAAAACGGCGGGAGGGTCCAATGAGCAGTTCTTC
CASSPIKTAGGSNEQFF
>many|TRBV12-3/TRBV12-4|.|TRBJ2-7
TGTGCCAGCAGTTTCGCCCGGACAGCGTCTTACGAGCAGTACTTC
CASSFARTASYEQYF
>many|TRBV28|.|TRBJ2-6
TGTGCCAGCAGTCGGGACAACTCTGGGGCCAACGTCCTGACTTTC
CASSRDNSGANVLTF
>.|TRBV6-5|.|TRBJ2-1
TGTGCCAGCAGCTTAGGCTCGGGACATTACAATGAGCAGTTCTTC
CASSLGSGHYNEQFF
>many|TRBV20-1|.|TRBJ2-4
TGCAGTGCTAGGCCCCCTCGCGGGCCCAAAAACATTCAGTACTTC
CSARPPRGPKNIQYF
>few|TRBV6-5|TRBD2|TRBJ2-2
TGTGCCAGCAGTTCTAGCGGGGGAAACACCGGGGAGCTGTTTTTT
CASSSSGGNTGELFF
>many|TRBV11-3|TRBD1|TRBJ2-1
TGTGCCAGCAGCTTACAGGGGGTCAGGAATGAGCAGTTCTTC
CASSLQGVRNEQFF
>.|TRBV4-3|.|TRBJ2-7
TGCGCCAGCAGCCGGGGACCCCGCGCCCTCGAGCAGTACTTC
CASSRGPRALEQYF
>few|TRBV19|.|TRBJ2-1
TGTGCCAGTCGGACCCCCGGGGGCGGGGAGCAGTTCTTC
CASRTPGGGEQFF
>.|TRBV12-5|.|TRBJ2-2
TGTGCCGGTGGACACGAACATGCCGGGGAGCTGTTTTTT
CAGGHEHAGELFF
>many|TRBV19|TRBD1|TRBJ1-1
TGTGCCAGTAGTATCCGGACAGGGGTGAACACTGAAGCTTTCTTT
CASSIRTGVNTEAFF
>many|TRBV12-3/TRBV12-4|.|TRBJ2-1
TGTGCCAGCAGGGTCCAGGGAGGCAATGAGCAGTTCTTC
CASRVQGGNEQFF
>many|TRBV5-4|TRBD2|TRBJ2-1
TGTGCCAGCAGCGGGACTAGCGGGGGGGGACTGGTCAATGAGCAGTTCTTC
CASSGTSGGGLVNEQFF
>.|TRBV20-1|TRBD2|TRBJ2-3
TGCAGTGCTAGACGAATTCCGGGACTAGCGGGGGGGCAAACCCTCTATACGCAGTATTTT
CSARRIPGLAGGQTLYTQYF
>.|TRBV19|TRBD2|TRBJ2-1
TGTGCCAGTAGTACTTCACGACCTTTAGCGGGCATCTCCTACAATGAGCAGTTCTTC
CASSTSRPLAGISYNEQFF
>many|TRBV19|TRBD1|TRBJ1-1
TGTGCCAGTAGTACAGGGGGTAACACTGAAGCTTTCTTT
CASSTGGNTEAFF
>many|TRBV7-6|TRBD1|TRBJ2-7
TGTGCCAGCAGCGAAAGCGACAGGGGCTCCTACGAGCAGTACTTC
CASSESDRGSYEQYF
>many|TRBV6-5|.|TRBJ2-4
TGTGCCAGCAGATCCCTTCGCAACCTAGCCAAAAACATTCAGTACTTC
CASRSLRNLAKNIQYF
>many|TRBV2|.|TRBJ2-5
TGTGCCAGCAGCCCCGGAGGTATAGAGACCCAGTACTTC
CASSPGGIETQYF
>many|TRBV5-1|TRBD1|TRBJ1-1
TGCGCCAGCAGCGAGGCGGGACAGGGCTTTATGACTGAAGCTTTCTTT
CASSEAGQGFMTEAFF